Detailed here is one T cell receptor beta chain. Its antigen remains unknown. PCR was performed a second time for about 6 to 11 cycles using a sample-barcoded 5' primer and a J-beta primer mix. One entry per CDR3 protein, called by TCRdb with MiXCR from the 5' RACE reads. This table has around 870,000 distinct CDR3 sequences, less than 35% appearing once. The data are from a study of blood T cells in healthy people across ages. Study-level points and caveats: There was no known CMV status for donors, so expanded clonotype changes were possibly confounded. The diversity estimates, figures obtained from one million T cells, were considered underestimates.

The study drew donors from healthy Caucasian individuals in Russia aged roughly 6 to 90. Donors each provided about 10 milliliters of peripheral blood. The CDR3 runs 15 residues. Germline V CDR1 and CDR2: DFQATT, SNEGSKA (reference sequence). The chain links TRBV20-1 to TRBJ2-1; 12 bases map to TRBD2. The tail of the sequence fits TRBJ2-7 better, so the J call may be wrong. The TCR sequence derives from a woman aged 80 or over in good health. The material sequenced was blood. CDR3 sequence: CSARDRTSGNYEQYF. CDR3 sequence (DNA): TGCAGTGCTAGAGATCGGACTAGCGGGAACTACGAGCAGTACTTC.